A single sample is the source of the 23 T cell receptor beta chains below, sequenced in a study of blood T cell repertoires in COVID-19. TCRdb's table, derived via immunoSEQ multiplex PCR, lists solely in-frame clones and lacks some. The sample holds around 200,000 clones, around 90% seen once. The sample was peripheral blood. Receptors originate from a man aged 40-49 years with acute or convalescent COVID-19.

The table lists this clone with a count of one. This chain joins TRBV6-2 or TRBV6-3 and TRBJ1-5, with a weak D call TRBD1 (6 bases). Germline CDR1 is MNHEY and CDR2 is SVGEGT. The CDR3 is made up of 16 amino acids. The V and J ends lost 2 bases and 1 base respectively, with 12 bases between them. Written as DNA, the CDR3 is TGTGCCAGCAGTTACACCGGGACACCAAGCAATCAGCCCCAGCATTTT. This sequence encodes CASSYTGTPSNQPQHF.

This clone was recorded only once. The chain carries TRBV5-1 and TRBJ2-2; TRBD2 matches 11 bases. V lost 4 bases, J lost 4 bases, and 9 bases stayed unmatched. CDR1 is SGHRS, CDR2 YFSETQ, per germline. The CDR3 length is 17 residues. CDR3 residues: CASSPANSGGATGELFF. The CDR3 bases are TGCGCCAGCAGCCCCGCTAATAGCGGGGGGGCCACCGGGGAGCTGTTTTTT.

The rearrangement joins TRBV23-1 to TRBJ1-1; 10 nucleotides line up with TRBD1. TRBV23-1 is an ORF, and what it does is uncertain. This CDR3 comprises 16 residues. V was pared by 0 bases and J by 3 bases, with 4 bases of the junction left unmatched. The CDR3 region has the DNA TGCGCCAGCAGTCAATCGTGGACAGGGGGGGACACTGAAGCTTTCTTT. Translation gives CASSQSWTGGDTEAFF.

This clone was observed a single time. This chain links TRBV19 with TRBJ1-2, with no clear D. Trimming removed 4 bases from V and 7 bases from J, with 16 bases in between. Germline CDR1 reads LNHDA; CDR2 reads SQIVND (reference sequence). This CDR3 contains 14 residues. CDR3 loop: CASSTGVFDPGYTF. DNA of the CDR3: TGTGCCAGTAGTACCGGGGTCTTCGATCCTGGCTACACCTTC.

The gene calls are TRBV7-9 and TRBJ2-5; TRBD1 might be the D (6 bases). This CDR3 is 14 amino acids long. Germline-derived CDR1 and CDR2 are SEHNR and FQNEAQ (reference sequence). CDR3 DNA: TGTGCGAAGCCTATGCAGGGGCCGGGAGAGACCCAGTACTTC. Its translation: CAKPMQGPGETQYF.

The table lists this clone with a few counts. This CDR3 is also generated by other DNA sequences in the sample. The chain recombines TRBV18 with TRBJ1-1, with D possibly being TRBD1 (6 bases). Trimming took 4 bases from V and 0 from J, leaving 9 bases between them. CDR3 length: 14 residues. Germline CDR1 is KGHSH and CDR2 is LQKENI. CDR3 sequence reads: CASSLQGMNTEAFF. DNA of the CDR3: TGTGCCAGCTCACTACAGGGTATGAACACTGAAGCTTTCTTT.

This sequence joins TRBV29-1 and TRBJ2-7; 10 nucleotides align to TRBD1. Per germline, CDR1 SQVTM and CDR2 ANQGSEA. The V and J ends lost 1 base and 5 bases, in that order; junction bases with no gene match: 11. The CDR3 consists of 16 residues. The CDR3 nucleotides are TGCAGCGTTGAAGGGGGGGCCGGGACAGGGGTCAACGAGCAGTACTTC. This gives the protein CSVEGGAGTGVNEQYF.

The count of this clone is one. V gene TRBV19 combines with J gene TRBJ1-1, with D possibly TRBD1 on 5 matching bases. Trimming removed 5 bases at V and 3 bases at J, with 13 bases between. This CDR3 has 14 residues. The germline gives CDR1 LNHDA, CDR2 SQIVND (reference sequence). The DNA for the CDR3 is TGTGCCAGTAGTGGGCAGGGTACGGACACTGAAGCTTTCTTT. This sequence encodes CASSGQGTDTEAFF.

Here the CDR3 DNA reads TGTGCCAGCAGCTGGGACAGCCAAGAGACCCAGTACTTC. Amino acids: CASSWDSQETQYF. This rearrangement joins TRBV7-2 to TRBJ2-5; 7 nucleotides agree with TRBD1. J was trimmed by 1 base and V by 4 bases; bases with no gene match: 0. The CDR3 is made up of 13 amino acids. From germline, CDR1 is SGHTA and CDR2 FQGNSA.

The chain has TRBV9 and TRBJ1-2; D is unclear. V gave up 0 bases and J gave up 8 bases, with 11 bases separating them. Germline V lookup: CDR1 SGDLS, CDR2 YYNGEE. The CDR3 sequence is 13 residues long. This CDR3 reads CASSVGGGRGYTF. The DNA for the CDR3 is TGTGCCAGCAGCGTAGGTGGAGGTCGGGGCTACACCTTC.

The chain has TRBV18 and TRBJ2-2; 8 positions match TRBD1. The junction had 3 bases not matched to a gene; V was cut back by 1 base and J by 5 bases. Germline assignment: CDR1 KGHSH and CDR2 LQKENI. The CDR3 is 15 amino acids. This CDR3 is CASSPRTGRTGELFF. Here the CDR3 DNA reads TGTGCCAGCTCACCACGGACAGGGAGAACCGGGGAGCTGTTTTTT.

The rearrangement joins TRBV27 to TRBJ1-2; 9 bases map to TRBD1. The V segment lost 2 bases and the J segment 7 bases; nucleotides outside the gene matches: 20. The CDR3 sequence is 19 residues long. The germline gives CDR1 MNHEY, CDR2 SMNVEV (reference sequence). The CDR3 nucleotides read TGTGCCAGCAGTTTAACGGCCCCGGGGACAGGGTCAGGATTTCGTGGCTACACCTTC. This translates into CASSLTAPGTGSGFRGYTF.

This chain joins TRBV5-5 and TRBJ2-5, with 10 nucleotides matching TRBD1. Germline trimming cut 4 bases from V and 4 bases from J; bases unmatched to any gene: 13. The CDR3 contains 17 residues. Germline V CDR1 and CDR2: SGHKS, YYEKEE (reference sequence). CDR3 loop: CASSPPPGQGRIETQYF. Here the CDR3 DNA reads TGTGCCAGCAGCCCCCCCCCGGGACAGGGGAGAATAGAGACCCAGTACTTC.

This chain connects TRBV4-1 to TRBJ2-1; 12 bases agree with TRBD2. CDR3 length: 16 amino acids. The germline CDR1 and CDR2 sequences are MGHRA and YSYEKL. J was trimmed by 3 bases and V by 6 bases; bases with no gene match: 6. The CDR3 sequence: CASSLRTSGDYNEQFF. CDR3 DNA: TGCGCCAGCAGTCTTAGGACTAGCGGGGACTACAATGAGCAGTTCTTC.

The chain combines TRBV5-4 with TRBJ1-4; 9 positions match TRBD1. The ends lost 4 bases at V and 8 bases at J; junction bases unmatched: 9. The length of the CDR3 is 15 residues. Germline values: CDR1 SGHNT, CDR2 YYREEE (reference sequence). Here the CDR3 DNA reads TGTGCCAGCAGCATTGACAGGGGGTCGTGGGAAAAACTGTTTTTT. Its protein product is CASSIDRGSWEKLFF.

This clone was recorded a few times. This chain links TRBV19 with TRBJ1-5; possible D gene TRBD1, 5 bases. The germline V and J ends were trimmed by 3 bases and 4 bases, with 13 bases remaining between them. CDR1 LNHDA and CDR2 SQIVND come from the germline V gene (reference sequence). The CDR3 length is 15 residues. CDR3 in amino acids: CASSIMTVGNQPQHF. The DNA of the CDR3 is TGTGCCAGTAGTATTATGACAGTTGGGAATCAGCCCCAGCATTTT.

The V and J genes are TRBV7-3 and TRBJ1-3; D not resolved. This CDR3 spans 14 amino acids. Germline V gene sequence: CDR1 SGHTA, CDR2 FQGTGA. The germline V and J ends were trimmed by 2 bases and 4 bases, with 9 bases remaining between them. The CDR3 DNA reads as TGTGCCAGCAGCTTAGGAGGCCAGGGAAACACCATATATTTT. It yields the protein CASSLGGQGNTIYF.

This chain joins TRBV4-3 and TRBJ2-7; tentative D call: TRBD2 (6 bases). The length of the CDR3 is 16 residues. V lost 1 base, J lost 0 bases, and 13 bases lay in between. Germline values: CDR1 LGHNA, CDR2 YSLEER. CDR3: CASSQGGRGSSYEQYF. The CDR3 nucleotides read TGCGCCAGCAGCCAAGGGGGACGGGGGAGCTCCTACGAGCAGTACTTC.

The CDR3 here is CASSRDSTSTDTQYF. CDR3 bases: TGCGCCAGCAGCCGGGACTCTACCAGCACAGATACGCAGTATTTT. The chain carries TRBV4-1 and TRBJ2-3; D is possibly TRBD2 (6 bases). V was trimmed by 4 bases and J by 0 bases, leaving 11 bases between them. Per the germline V gene, CDR1 is MGHRA and CDR2 is YSYEKL. This CDR3 is built from 15 residues.

The chain links TRBV6-1 to TRBJ1-2; D is unclear. The CDR3 contains 15 residues. Germline-derived CDR1 and CDR2 are MNHNS and SASEGT. Trimming took 0 bases from V and 2 from J, leaving 10 bases between them. The CDR3 DNA is TGTGCCAGCAGTGAAGCGCGACGGAGGAACTATGGCTACACCTTC. Translating it yields CASSEARRRNYGYTF.

The sample holds one count of this clone. CDR3 in amino acids: CAWSVLTGYGYTF. CDR3 nucleotides: TGTGCCTGGAGTGTACTGACGGGCTATGGCTACACCTTC. The chain uses TRBV30 and TRBJ1-2; no firm D call. This CDR3 spans 13 amino acids. Germline CDR1 and CDR2: GTSNPN and SVGIG (reference sequence). Trimming took off 0 bases at V and 4 bases at J, with 9 bases between the two ends.

The chain is built from TRBV10-2 and TRBJ2-1, with TRBD2 matching 9 bases. Trimming took 3 bases from V and 6 from J; bases not matched to a gene: 6. The CDR3 length is 15 residues. The germline gives CDR1 WSHSY, CDR2 SAAADI. DNA for the CDR3: TGCGCCAGCAGTGATCTAGCGGGGTTGCGCAATGAGCAGTTCTTC. Amino acids: CASSDLAGLRNEQFF.

The sample holds one count of this clone. The chain uses TRBV13 and TRBJ1-5, with 7 bases fitting TRBD1. The V gene's germline CDR1 is PRHDT and CDR2 FYEKMQ (reference sequence). CDR3 length equals 16 residues. Unmatched junction bases numbered 8, after V lost 0 bases and J lost 6 bases. CDR3 amino acids: CASSLGSEGAGQPQHF. The CDR3 DNA reads as TGTGCCAGCAGCTTAGGCTCGGAGGGGGCTGGTCAGCCCCAGCATTTT.